The entry that follows covers one T cell receptor beta chain sequence. This record belongs to a study of blood T cell repertoires in COVID-19. Background on the study: The study drew acute and convalescent COVID-19 samples from the United States, Italy and Spain. PBMCs, B-cell-depleted T cells, or T cells were the source of the cDNA or gDNA that made up the material.

Germline CDR1 reads KGHSH; CDR2 reads LQKENI. CDR3 length equals 16 residues. V was shortened by 3 bases and J by 4 bases, with 15 bases between the two germline ends. Authors' methods: Estimation of nucleated cell counts relied on the amplification of reference gene primers. Repertoires were generated with immunoSEQ multiplex PCR, while TCRdb's copy carries only in-frame clones and drops some. Clonal size and the V and J genes are those of that table, whereas D and trimming came from the DNA. The data contain 200,000 to 300,000 clones, around four fifths of them singletons. The TCR was taken from a woman aged 55-69 years with active or convalescent COVID-19. The sequenced sample consisted of peripheral blood. The J gene is TRBJ2-2, the V gene TRBV18; D perhaps matches TRBD1 (5 bases). Written as DNA, the CDR3 is TGTGCCAGCTCACCGGCACGGCCCGACAGCACCGGGGAGCTGTTTTTT. It encodes CASSPARPDSTGELFF.